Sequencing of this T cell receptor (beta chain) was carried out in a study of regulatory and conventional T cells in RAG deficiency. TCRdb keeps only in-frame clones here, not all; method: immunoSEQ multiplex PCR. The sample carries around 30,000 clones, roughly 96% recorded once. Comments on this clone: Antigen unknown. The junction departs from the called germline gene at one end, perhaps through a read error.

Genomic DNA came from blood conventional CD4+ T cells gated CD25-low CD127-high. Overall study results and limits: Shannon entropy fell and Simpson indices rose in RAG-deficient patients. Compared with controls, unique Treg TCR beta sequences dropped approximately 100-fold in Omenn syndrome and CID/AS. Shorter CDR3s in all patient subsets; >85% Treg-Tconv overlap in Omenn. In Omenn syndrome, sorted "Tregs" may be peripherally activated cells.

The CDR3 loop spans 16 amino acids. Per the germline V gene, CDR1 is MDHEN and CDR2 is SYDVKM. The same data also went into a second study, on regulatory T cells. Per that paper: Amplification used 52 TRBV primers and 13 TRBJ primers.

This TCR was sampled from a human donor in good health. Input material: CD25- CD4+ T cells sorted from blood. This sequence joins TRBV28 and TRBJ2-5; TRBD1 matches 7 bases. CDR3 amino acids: CASSLFGRGPVETQYF. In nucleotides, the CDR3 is TGTGCCAGCAGCTTATTCGGTAGGGGGCCCGTGGAGACCCAGTACTTC.